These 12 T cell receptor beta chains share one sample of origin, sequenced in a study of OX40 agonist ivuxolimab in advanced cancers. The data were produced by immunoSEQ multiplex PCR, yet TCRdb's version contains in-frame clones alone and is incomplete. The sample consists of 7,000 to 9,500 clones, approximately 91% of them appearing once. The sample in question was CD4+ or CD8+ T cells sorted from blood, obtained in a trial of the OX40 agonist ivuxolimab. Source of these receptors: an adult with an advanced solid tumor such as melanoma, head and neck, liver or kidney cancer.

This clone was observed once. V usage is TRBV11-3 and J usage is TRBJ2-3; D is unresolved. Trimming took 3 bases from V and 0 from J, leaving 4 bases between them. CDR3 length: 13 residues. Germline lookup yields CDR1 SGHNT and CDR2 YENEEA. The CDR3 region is CASSLGSTDTQYF. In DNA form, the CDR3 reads TGTGCCAGCAGCTTGGGTAGCACAGATACGCAGTATTTT.

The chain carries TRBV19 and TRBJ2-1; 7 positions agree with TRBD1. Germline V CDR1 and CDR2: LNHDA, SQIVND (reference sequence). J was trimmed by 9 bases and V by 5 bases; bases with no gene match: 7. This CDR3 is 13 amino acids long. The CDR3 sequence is CASSFASGGEQFF. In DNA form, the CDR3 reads TGTGCCAGTAGTTTTGCCTCAGGGGGTGAGCAGTTCTTC.

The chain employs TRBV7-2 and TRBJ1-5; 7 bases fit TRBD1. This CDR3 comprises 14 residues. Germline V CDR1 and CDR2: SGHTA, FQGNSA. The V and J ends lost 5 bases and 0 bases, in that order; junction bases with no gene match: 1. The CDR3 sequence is CASSRDSSNQPQHF. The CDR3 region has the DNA TGTGCCAGCAGCCGGGACAGTAGCAATCAGCCCCAGCATTTT.

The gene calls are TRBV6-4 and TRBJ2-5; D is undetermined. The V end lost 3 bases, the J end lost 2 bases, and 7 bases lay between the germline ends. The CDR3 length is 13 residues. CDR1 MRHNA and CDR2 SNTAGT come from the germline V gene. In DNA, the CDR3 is TGTGCCAGCAGTGAAACAGAACAAGAGACCCAGTACTTC. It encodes CASSETEQETQYF.

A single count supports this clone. CDR3 loop: CASSGGLGWGTEAFF. CDR3 DNA: TGTGCCAGTAGTGGGGGTTTGGGGTGGGGCACTGAAGCTTTCTTT. The chain combines TRBV19 with TRBJ1-1; D is perhaps TRBD1 (5 bases). CDR3 size: 15 residues. CDR1 LNHDA and CDR2 SQIVND come from the germline V gene (reference sequence). The germline V and J ends were trimmed by 5 bases and 4 bases, with 17 bases remaining between them.

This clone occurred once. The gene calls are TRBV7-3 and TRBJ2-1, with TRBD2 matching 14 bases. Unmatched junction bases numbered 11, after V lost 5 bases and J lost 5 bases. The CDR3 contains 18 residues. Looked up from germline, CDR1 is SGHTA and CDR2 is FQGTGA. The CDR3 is CASSLPTSGGALDNEQFF. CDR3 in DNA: TGTGCCAGCAGCCTCCCGACTAGCGGGGGGGCTTTGGACAATGAGCAGTTCTTC. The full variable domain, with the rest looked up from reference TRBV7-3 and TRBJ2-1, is GAGVSQTPSNKVTEKGKYVELRCDPISGHTALYWYRQSLGQGPEFLIYFQGTGAADDSGLPNDRFFAVRPEGSVSTLKIQRTERGDSAVYLCASSLPTSGGALDNEQFFGPGTRLTVL.

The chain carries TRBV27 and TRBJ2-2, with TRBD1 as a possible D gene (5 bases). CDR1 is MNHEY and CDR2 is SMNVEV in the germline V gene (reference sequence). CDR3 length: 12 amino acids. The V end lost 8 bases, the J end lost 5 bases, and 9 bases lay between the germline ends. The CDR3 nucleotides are TGTGCCAGCCGATCAGGGACCGGGGAGCTGTTTTTT. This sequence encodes CASRSGTGELFF.

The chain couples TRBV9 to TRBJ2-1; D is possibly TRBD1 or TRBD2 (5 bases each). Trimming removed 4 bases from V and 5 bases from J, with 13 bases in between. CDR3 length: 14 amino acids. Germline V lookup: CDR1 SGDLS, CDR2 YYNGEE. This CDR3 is CASSTGTVDNEQFF. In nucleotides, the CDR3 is TGTGCCAGCAGCACCGGGACGGTCGACAATGAGCAGTTCTTC.

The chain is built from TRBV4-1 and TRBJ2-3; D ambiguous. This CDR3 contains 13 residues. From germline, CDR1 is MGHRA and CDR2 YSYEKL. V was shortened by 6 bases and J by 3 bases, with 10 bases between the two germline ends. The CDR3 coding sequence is TGCGCCAGCAGGGACCCTTCTACAGATACGCAGTATTTT. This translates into CASRDPSTDTQYF.

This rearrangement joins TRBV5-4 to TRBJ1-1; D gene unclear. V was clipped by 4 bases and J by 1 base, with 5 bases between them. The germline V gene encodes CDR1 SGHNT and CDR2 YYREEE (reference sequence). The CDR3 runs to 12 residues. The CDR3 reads CASSPENTEAFF. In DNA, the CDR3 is TGTGCCAGCAGCCCTGAGAACACTGAAGCTTTCTTT.

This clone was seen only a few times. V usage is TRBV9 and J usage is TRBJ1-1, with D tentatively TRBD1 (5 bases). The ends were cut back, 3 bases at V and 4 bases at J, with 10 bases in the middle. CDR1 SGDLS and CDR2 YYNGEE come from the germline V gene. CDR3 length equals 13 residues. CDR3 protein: CASSEGPLTEAFF. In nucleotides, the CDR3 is TGTGCCAGCAGCGAGGGACCGCTCACTGAAGCTTTCTTT.

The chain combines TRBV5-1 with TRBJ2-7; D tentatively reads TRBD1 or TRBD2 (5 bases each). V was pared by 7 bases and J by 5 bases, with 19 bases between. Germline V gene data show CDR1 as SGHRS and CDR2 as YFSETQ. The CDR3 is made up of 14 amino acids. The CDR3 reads CASRQGPFLDEQYF. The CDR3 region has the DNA TGCGCCAGCCGCCAGGGACCCTTCCTTGACGAGCAGTACTTC.